Only one count was recorded for the clone carrying this TCR beta chain. The antigen remains undetermined. This sample was taken from a study of shared clonotypes between healthy human individuals. Study-wide context: The donor group consisted of two women and a few men, aged 18 to 49.

Clones were read by immunoSEQ multiplex PCR, and TCRdb kept only the in-frame ones, dropping some. The table includes a few hundred thousand clones, just over 65% detected once. The donors, all of them Caucasian adults, lived in Nashville, Tennessee. Negatively enriched CD4+ T cells were divided by CD45RA into naive and memory. Whole-study results and caveats: Clonotypes that were shared across several donors made up about 5.1% of naive CD4 clonotypes.

V was clipped by 5 bases and J by 8 bases, with 12 bases between them. This CDR3 is 12 amino acids long. CDR1 and CDR2 from the germline V gene are LNHDA and SQIVND (reference sequence). The receptor comes from a man under 40 in good health. The specimen sequenced was memory CD4+ T cells sorted from blood. Regarding subset: CD45RA-negative fraction. This chain links TRBV19 with TRBJ1-2; D perhaps matches TRBD1 (5 bases). CDR3 in amino acids: CASSPQGGGYTF. In nucleotides, the CDR3 is TGTGCCAGTAGTCCCCAGGGTGGGGGCTACACCTTC.